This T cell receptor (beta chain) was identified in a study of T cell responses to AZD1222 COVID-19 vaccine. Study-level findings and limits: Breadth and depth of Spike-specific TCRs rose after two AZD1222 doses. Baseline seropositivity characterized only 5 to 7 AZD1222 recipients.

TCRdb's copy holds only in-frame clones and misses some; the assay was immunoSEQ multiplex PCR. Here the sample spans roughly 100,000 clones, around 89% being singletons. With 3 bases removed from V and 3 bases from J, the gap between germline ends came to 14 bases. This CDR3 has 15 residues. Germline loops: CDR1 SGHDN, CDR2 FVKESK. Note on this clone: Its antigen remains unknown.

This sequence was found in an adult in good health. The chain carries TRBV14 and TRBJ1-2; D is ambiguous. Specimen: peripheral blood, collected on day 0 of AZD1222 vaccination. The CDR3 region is CASSHPGPRDYGYTF. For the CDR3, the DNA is TGTGCCAGCAGCCACCCCGGGCCACGGGACTATGGCTACACCTTC.